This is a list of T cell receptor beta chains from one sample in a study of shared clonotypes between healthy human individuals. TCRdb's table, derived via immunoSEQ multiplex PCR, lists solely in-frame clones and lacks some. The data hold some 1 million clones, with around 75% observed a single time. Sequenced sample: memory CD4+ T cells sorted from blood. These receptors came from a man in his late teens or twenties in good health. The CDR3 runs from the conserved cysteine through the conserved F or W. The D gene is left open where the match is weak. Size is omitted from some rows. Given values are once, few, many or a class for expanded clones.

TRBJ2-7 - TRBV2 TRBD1 CASRGTGSYEQYF TGTGCCAGCAGGGGGACAGGGAGCTACGAGCAGTACTTC
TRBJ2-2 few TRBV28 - CASMGPGAGTGELFF TGTGCCAGCATGGGCCCAGGGGCTGGCACCGGGGAGCTGTTTTTT
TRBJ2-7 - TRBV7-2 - CASSLTGAAYEQYF TGTGCCAGCAGCTTGACGGGGGCGGCCTACGAGCAGTACTTC
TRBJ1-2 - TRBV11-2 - CASSDFRDATYGYTF TGTGCCAGCAGCGATTTCCGGGACGCTACCTATGGCTACACCTTC
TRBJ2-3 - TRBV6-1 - CASSVMADTQYF TGTGCCAGCAGTGTTATGGCAGATACGCAGTATTTT
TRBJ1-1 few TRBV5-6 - CASRPRGNTEAFF TGTGCCAGCAGACCACGGGGGAACACTGAAGCTTTCTTT
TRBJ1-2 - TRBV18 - CASSPQNYGYTF TGTGCCAGCTCACCACAGAACTATGGCTACACCTTC
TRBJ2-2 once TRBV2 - CASCTVTNTGELFF TGTGCCAGCTGTACTGTGACGAACACCGGGGAGCTGTTTTTT
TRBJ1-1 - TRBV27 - CASRTGLMNTEAFF TGTGCCAGCAGAACAGGCCTGATGAACACTGAAGCTTTCTTT
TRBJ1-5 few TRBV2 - CASSDRTRDQPQHF TGTGCCAGCAGTGATCGGACAAGGGATCAGCCCCAGCATTTT
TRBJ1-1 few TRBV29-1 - CSVYRQAGEAFF TGCAGCGTTTACAGACAAGCTGGCGAAGCTTTCTTT
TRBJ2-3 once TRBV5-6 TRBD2 CASSLVGTSRHTQYF TGTGCCAGCAGCTTGGTAGGGACTAGCCGTCATACGCAGTATTTT
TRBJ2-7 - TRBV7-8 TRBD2 CASSQGGLAGVEQYF TGTGCCAGCAGCCAGGGAGGACTAGCGGGAGTGGAGCAGTACTTC
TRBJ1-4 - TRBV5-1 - CASSRGESHINEKLFF TGCGCCAGCAGCAGGGGCGAAAGCCATATTAATGAAAAACTGTTTTTT
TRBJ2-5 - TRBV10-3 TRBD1 CAISGGQGAVEETQYF TGTGCCATCAGTGGAGGACAGGGGGCAGTAGAAGAGACCCAGTACTTC
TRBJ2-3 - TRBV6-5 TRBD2 CASSHLASGADTQYF TGTGCCAGCAGTCACCTGGCTAGCGGGGCGGATACGCAGTATTTT
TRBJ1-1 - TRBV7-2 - CASSLVGEANTEAFF TGTGCCAGCAGCTTAGTTGGGGAGGCGAACACTGAAGCTTTCTTT
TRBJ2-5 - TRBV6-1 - CASSEWIQETQYF TGTGCCAGCAGTGAATGGATCCAAGAGACCCAGTACTTC
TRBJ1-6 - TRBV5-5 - CASSLGRFSYNSPLHF TGTGCCAGCAGCTTGGGCAGGTTCTCCTATAATTCACCCCTCCACTTT
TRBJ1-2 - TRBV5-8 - CASSLGGIVNYGYTF TGTGCCAGCAGCTTGGGAGGGATCGTAAACTATGGCTACACCTTC
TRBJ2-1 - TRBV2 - CASSEALGPSSYNEQFF TGTGCCAGCAGTGAAGCCTTGGGGCCCAGCTCCTACAATGAGCAGTTCTTC
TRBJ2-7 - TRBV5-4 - CASSSSGTAAYEQYF TGTGCCAGCAGCTCCTCCGGGACGGCAGCCTACGAGCAGTACTTC
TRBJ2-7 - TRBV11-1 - CASSLGTVYEQYF TGTGCCAGCAGCTTAGGGACAGTCTACGAGCAGTACTTC
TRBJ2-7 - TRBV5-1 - CASSLGTVVNEQYF TGCGCCAGCAGCTTGGGGACCGTTGTGAACGAGCAGTACTTC
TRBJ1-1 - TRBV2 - CASGSESYTEAFF TGTGCCAGCGGATCGGAGAGCTACACTGAAGCTTTCTTT
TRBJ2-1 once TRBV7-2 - CASQAFISNEQFF TGTGCCAGCCAAGCATTTATTTCCAATGAGCAGTTCTTC
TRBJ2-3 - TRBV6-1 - CASTPRGHYTDTQYF TGTGCCAGCACCCCAAGGGGACACTACACAGATACGCAGTATTTT
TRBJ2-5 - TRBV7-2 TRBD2 CASSSGTRKSQETQYF TGTGCCAGCAGCTCGGGGACTAGAAAATCCCAAGAGACCCAGTACTTC
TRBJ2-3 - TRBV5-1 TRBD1 CASSLQGPQYF TGCGCCAGCAGCTTACAGGGGCCGCAGTATTTT